Below are 25 T cell receptor beta chains sequenced from a single sample in a study of blood T cell dynamics during melanoma immunotherapy (TCRdb year 2020). Read against the paper, the sample's time point label means: week 3, after first cycle of checkpoint inhibitor. Preparation of the library involved the immunoSEQ multiplex PCR assay. In its TCRdb copy, this immuneACCESS table keeps in-frame sequences only and misses some clones. Where compared with another copy, unresolved V genes explain less than half of these, and the others have no known cause. A total of 900 to 1,300 clones appear in this sample, around 90% of them only once. In total, the top ten clones hold 8% to 8.5% of the sample. This specimen was cell-free DNA from blood, taken from a patient treated with checkpoint blockade. Taken with the paper, the label for cell subset or site translates to: plasma cell-free DNA. Every receptor here comes from a human donor with melanoma.

The CDR3 nucleotides are TGTGCCATCAATCGGGGAGACTCCTACGAGCAGTACTTC. This gives the protein CAINRGDSYEQYF. V and J are TRBV10-3 and TRBJ2-5; possibly TRBD2 for D (5 bases). The end of the DNA aligns better with TRBJ2-7, so the J call may be wrong. Germline values: CDR1 ENHRY, CDR2 SYGVKD. This CDR3 comprises 13 residues.

This rearrangement joins TRBV18 to TRBJ2-2; no firm D call. Germline CDR1 KGHSH, CDR2 LQKENI. The CDR3 runs to 15 residues. Trimming pared 3 bases from V and 7 bases from J, leaving 15 bases between. CDR3: CASSPTDAVIGELFF. As DNA, the CDR3 is TGTGCCAGCTCACCGACGGACGCGGTTATCGGGGAGCTGTTTTTT.

V usage is TRBV5-1 and J usage is TRBJ1-4; D is unclear. This CDR3 comprises 15 residues. Deletions cut 2 bases from V and 2 bases from J, with 10 bases between. Per the germline V gene, CDR1 is SGHRS and CDR2 is YFSETQ. In DNA, the CDR3 is TGCGCCAGCAGCTTAGAGGGATTGACTAATGAAAAACTGTTTTTT. This gives the protein CASSLEGLTNEKLFF.

The chain recombines TRBV27 with TRBJ2-3; the match to TRBD2 covers 13 bases. This CDR3 has 16 amino acids. The germline V gene has CDR1 MNHEY and CDR2 SMNVEV (reference sequence). The ends lost 5 bases at V and 2 bases at J; junction bases unmatched: 4. The CDR3 spells CASSAGLAGPTDTQYF. The CDR3 bases are TGTGCCAGCAGTGCGGGACTAGCGGGACCCACAGATACGCAGTATTTT.

The chain joins TRBV4-1 to TRBJ2-1; 9 nucleotides line up with TRBD1. V trimming: 3 bases; J trimming: 2 bases; junction bases outside the gene matches: 8. The CDR3 runs to 17 residues. Per the germline V gene, CDR1 is MGHRA and CDR2 is YSYEKL. This CDR3 is CASSQQPGQGAYNEQFF. Here the CDR3 DNA reads TGCGCCAGCAGCCAGCAGCCGGGACAGGGAGCCTACAATGAGCAGTTCTTC.

The chain has TRBV7-6 and TRBJ2-1; unclear D gene. Germline V lookup: CDR1 SGHVS, CDR2 FNYEAQ. The CDR3 contains 14 residues. The V gene lost 5 bases and the J gene lost 5 bases, with 13 bases spanning the gap. For the CDR3, the DNA is TGTGCCAGCAGCCCCCTGAGGAATAACAATGAGCAGTTCTTC. Its protein is CASSPLRNNNEQFF. The full variable domain, its missing parts supplied by reference TRBV7-6 and TRBJ2-1, is GAGVSQSPRYKVTKRGQDVALRCDPISGHVSLYWYRQALGQGPEFLTYFNYEAQQDKSGLPNDRFSAERPEGSISTLTIQRTEQRDSAMYRCASSPLRNNNEQFFGPGTRLTVL.

This clone was seen only once. The gene calls are TRBV11-3 and TRBJ2-1; D gene ambiguous. With 2 bases removed from V and 8 bases from J, the gap between germline ends came to 7 bases. The CDR3 length is 12 residues. CDR1 is SGHNT, CDR2 YENEEA, per germline. The CDR3 nucleotides are TGTGCCAGCAGCTTAAGTTCGGATGAGCAGTTCTTC. This encodes CASSLSSDEQFF.

A word on this clone: Other DNA sequences in the same sample also yield this CDR3. V usage is TRBV19 and J usage is TRBJ2-7; D is tentatively TRBD1 or TRBD2 (7 bases each). Trimming stripped 4 bases from V and 4 bases from J, with 14 bases between. The CDR3 is made up of 14 amino acids. CDR1 and CDR2 (germline): LNHDA, SQIVND (reference sequence). Written as DNA, the CDR3 is TGTGCCAGTAGTAGGGGGGGACAGACATACGAGCAGTACTTC. As protein: CASSRGGQTYEQYF.

The chain employs TRBV9 and TRBJ2-2; no firm D call. The V end was cut by 4 bases, the J end by 5 bases, with 12 bases between. This CDR3 is built from 14 residues. CDR1 and CDR2 from the germline V gene are SGDLS and YYNGEE. The CDR3 DNA is TGTGCCAGCAGCCCCAGTGGGGTTACCGGGGAGCTGTTTTTT. Translation gives CASSPSGVTGELFF.

The rearrangement uses TRBV10-2 and TRBJ2-3; D unresolved. The V gene's germline CDR1 is WSHSY and CDR2 SAAADI. Trimming removed 6 bases at V and 1 base at J, with 11 bases between. The CDR3 length is 14 residues. The CDR3 is CASRASRGTDTQYF. In DNA, the CDR3 is TGCGCCAGCAGGGCCTCGCGCGGCACAGATACGCAGTATTTT.

The V and J genes are TRBV7-8 and TRBJ2-7, with D perhaps assigned TRBD1 or TRBD2 (5 bases each). This CDR3 spans 16 amino acids. Trimming left V 5 bases short and J 4 bases short, with 21 bases between. CDR1 and CDR2 from the germline V gene are SGHVS and FQNEAQ. This CDR3 is CASSAHRDPGSYEQYF. The CDR3 DNA follows: TGTGCCAGCAGCGCCCATAGGGACCCTGGCTCATACGAGCAGTACTTC.

The chain couples TRBV6-1 to TRBJ2-2; tentative D call: TRBD2 (5 bases). This CDR3 has 13 residues. Germline V lookup: CDR1 MNHNS, CDR2 SASEGT. V gave up 6 bases and J gave up 6 bases, with 11 bases separating them. The CDR3 sequence is CASRPSWAGELFF. CDR3 DNA sequence: TGTGCCAGCAGGCCTAGCTGGGCCGGGGAGCTGTTTTTT.

V and J are TRBV7-9 and TRBJ2-2, with 7 bases fitting TRBD1. The CDR3 sequence is 15 residues long. With 2 bases clipped from V and 2 bases from J, the junction kept 2 bases outside the gene matches. Germline lookup yields CDR1 SEHNR and CDR2 FQNEAQ (reference sequence). This CDR3 is CASSLNRGNTGELFF. DNA for the CDR3: TGTGCCAGCAGCTTAAACAGGGGCAACACCGGGGAGCTGTTTTTT.

In the case of this clone: The same CDR3 is also encoded by other DNA sequences in this sample. The chain is built from TRBV9 and TRBJ2-3; D call uncertain. Trimming cost V 0 bases and J 4 bases, with 3 bases left between them. Germline-derived CDR1 and CDR2 are SGDLS and YYNGEE. This CDR3 is 12 amino acids long. The CDR3 DNA reads as TGTGCCAGCAGCGTAGGGTCAGATACGCAGTATTTT. It translates to CASSVGSDTQYF.

J is TRBJ2-3 and V is TRBV2, with TRBD1 as a possible D gene (6 bases). The germline V gene has CDR1 SNHLY and CDR2 FYNNEI. V lost 7 bases and J lost 2, with 10 bases in between. The CDR3 has 13 amino acids. The CDR3: CASKTGFTDTQYF. For the CDR3, the DNA is TGTGCCAGCAAAACAGGGTTCACAGATACGCAGTATTTT.

Points on this clone: Other DNA sequences in the same sample also yield this CDR3. The V gene is TRBV19, the J gene TRBJ2-2; 8 bases fit TRBD1. CDR1 LNHDA and CDR2 SQIVND come from the germline V gene (reference sequence). The ends lost 0 bases at V and 4 bases at J; junction bases unmatched: 10. The CDR3 is 18 amino acids. Written as DNA, the CDR3 is TGTGCCAGTAGTATAGAGGACAGGGCCAACGTATTCACCGGGGAGCTGTTTTTT. It specifies CASSIEDRANVFTGELFF.

V is TRBV6-4 and J is TRBJ2-1, with TRBD2 identical over 12 bases. Germline CDR1 reads MRHNA; CDR2 reads SNTAGT. The V gene end was trimmed by 5 bases and the J gene end by 4 bases; junction bases not matched to a gene: 6. This CDR3 comprises 16 residues. The CDR3 here is CASSQTGTSGYNEQFF. Here the CDR3 DNA reads TGTGCCAGCAGTCAAACCGGGACTAGCGGGTACAATGAGCAGTTCTTC.

V is TRBV28 and J is TRBJ2-5, with D uncertain. The CDR3 totals 12 residues. V lost 4 bases and J lost 5, with 8 bases in between. Germline CDR1 reads MDHEN; CDR2 reads SYDVKM. The CDR3 spells CASSSEVETQYF. For the CDR3, the DNA is TGTGCCAGCAGTTCTGAAGTGGAGACCCAGTACTTC. Full variable domain (outside the CDR3, taken from reference TRBV28 and TRBJ2-5): DVKVTQSSRYLVKRTGEKVFLECVQDMDHENMFWYRQDPGLGLRLIYFSYDVKMKEKGDIPEGYSVSREKKERFSLILESASTNQTSMYLCASSSEVETQYFGPGTRLLVL.

This sequence joins TRBV11-2 and TRBJ2-1; D not certain. V dropped 3 bases and J dropped 0 bases, with 15 bases sitting between them. The CDR3 has 17 residues. The germline CDR1 and CDR2 sequences are SGHAT and FQNNGV. CDR3 nucleotide sequence: TGTGCCAGCAGCTTTGGGTTGGGCGGTAGCTCCTACAATGAGCAGTTCTTC. As protein: CASSFGLGGSSYNEQFF.

J is TRBJ1-1 and V is TRBV23-1; 7 bases agree with TRBD1. TRBV23-1 is an open reading frame whose function is uncertain. With V trimmed by 1 base and J by 5 bases, 4 bases remained unmatched. The CDR3 is 14 residues long. CDR3 nucleotides: TGCGCCAGCAGTCAATACAGGGGAAGAACTGAAGCTTTCTTT. Translated, it gives CASSQYRGRTEAFF.

V is TRBV30 and J is TRBJ1-1; no clear D. The CDR3 extends over 13 amino acids. Per germline, CDR1 GTSNPN and CDR2 SVGIG (reference sequence). The V end was cut by 1 base, the J end by 4 bases, with 10 bases between. The CDR3 spells CAWSAADITEAFF. The CDR3 nucleotides read TGTGCCTGGAGTGCCGCCGACATCACTGAAGCTTTCTTT.

This clone was detected once. J is TRBJ1-2 and V is TRBV2; tentatively, D is TRBD1 (5 bases). The V gene's germline CDR1 is SNHLY and CDR2 FYNNEI. Trimming shortened V by 4 bases and J by 4 bases, and 13 bases separated the two germline ends. The CDR3 has 14 amino acids. CDR3 sequence (DNA): TGTGCCAGCAGTGTTGGGGGGGGTACCTATGGCTACACCTTC. It encodes CASSVGGGTYGYTF.

V and J are TRBV11-2 and TRBJ2-7; D is perhaps TRBD1 (6 bases). From germline, CDR1 is SGHAT and CDR2 FQNNGV. Trimming pared 5 bases from V and 3 bases from J, leaving 11 bases between. This CDR3 is built from 13 residues. Written as DNA, the CDR3 is TGTGCCAGCAGCCCGAGCAGGGGCTACGAGCAGTACTTC. It yields the protein CASSPSRGYEQYF.

This rearrangement joins TRBV6-1 to TRBJ1-2; 7 nucleotides agree with TRBD1. The CDR3 loop spans 13 amino acids. Germline-derived CDR1 and CDR2 are MNHNS and SASEGT. The trim removed 3 bases at V and 6 bases at J, leaving 4 bases unmatched. The CDR3: CASSERQGDGYTF. CDR3 coding DNA: TGTGCCAGCAGTGAGCGACAGGGAGATGGCTACACCTTC.

This sequence joins TRBV28 and TRBJ2-3; TRBD2 aligns across 10 bases. The ends lost 4 bases at V and 2 bases at J; junction bases unmatched: 21. CDR3 size: 21 residues. From germline, CDR1 is MDHEN and CDR2 SYDVKM. CDR3 DNA: TGTGCCAGCAGTTCCCCCTACTTGACTGGCCTAGCGGGAGAATTCACAGATACGCAGTATTTT. Its translation is CASSSPYLTGLAGEFTDTQYF.